This TCR beta chain is from a study of Ad26.COV2.S vaccination and SARS-CoV-2 variants. As for this clone: Its specificity is not known.

Study-wide results and limits: Quantification of TCR breadth and depth may have yielded underestimates of total T cell responses.

The method was immunoSEQ multiplex PCR; TCRdb's version includes in-frame clones alone and lacks a portion of them. The sample consists of about 350,000 clones, about 91% of them appearing once. CDR3 length: 14 amino acids. Germline CDR1 SQVTM, CDR2 ANQGSEA. Trimming cost V 5 bases and J 0 bases, with 13 bases left between them. V usage is TRBV29-1 and J usage is TRBJ1-2, with D possibly TRBD1 on 5 matching bases. This receptor was obtained from a human donor who had recovered from COVID-19. The sequencing used peripheral blood, collected after recovery from COVID-19. CDR3 coding DNA: TGCAGCGTTTCGCCGACAGACCCTAACTATGGCTACACCTTC. Translated, it gives CSVSPTDPNYGYTF.